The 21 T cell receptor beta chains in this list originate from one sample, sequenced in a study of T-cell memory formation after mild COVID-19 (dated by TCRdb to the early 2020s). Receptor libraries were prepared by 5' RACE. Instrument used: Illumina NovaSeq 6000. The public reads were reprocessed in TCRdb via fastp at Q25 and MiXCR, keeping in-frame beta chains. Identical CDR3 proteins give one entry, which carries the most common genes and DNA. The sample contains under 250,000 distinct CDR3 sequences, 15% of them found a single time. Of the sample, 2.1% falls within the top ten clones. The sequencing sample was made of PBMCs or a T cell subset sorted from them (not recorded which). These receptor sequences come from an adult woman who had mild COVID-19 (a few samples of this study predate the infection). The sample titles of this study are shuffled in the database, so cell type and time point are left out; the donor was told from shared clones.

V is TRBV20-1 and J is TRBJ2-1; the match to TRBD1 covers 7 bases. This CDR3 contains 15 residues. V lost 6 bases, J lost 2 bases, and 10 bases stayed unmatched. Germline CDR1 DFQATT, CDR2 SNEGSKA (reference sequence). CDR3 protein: CSATPGQAAYNEQFF. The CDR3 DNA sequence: TGCAGTGCAACCCCCGGACAGGCGGCCTACAATGAGCAGTTCTTC.

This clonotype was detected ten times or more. CDR3 nucleotide sequence: TGTGCCAGCAGTTACGTGGGGGCGCGAGGAGAGACCCAGTACTTC. As protein: CASSYVGARGETQYF. The rearrangement uses TRBV6-2 or TRBV6-3 and TRBJ2-5, with D possibly being TRBD1 (6 bases). CDR1 and CDR2 (germline): MNHEY, SVGEGT. V lost 2 bases to trimming and J lost 4 bases, with 14 bases between them. The CDR3 sequence is 15 residues long.

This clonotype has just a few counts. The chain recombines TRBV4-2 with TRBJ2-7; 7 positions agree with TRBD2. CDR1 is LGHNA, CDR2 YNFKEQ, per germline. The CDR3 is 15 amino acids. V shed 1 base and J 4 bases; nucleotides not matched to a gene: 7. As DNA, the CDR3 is TGTGCCAGCAGCCAAGGGTTTTCTAGCGGATACGAGCAGTACTTC. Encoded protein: CASSQGFSSGYEQYF.

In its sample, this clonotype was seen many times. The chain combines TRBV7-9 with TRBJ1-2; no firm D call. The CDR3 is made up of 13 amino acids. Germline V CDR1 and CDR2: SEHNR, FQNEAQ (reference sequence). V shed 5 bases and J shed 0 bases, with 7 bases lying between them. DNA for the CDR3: TGTGCCAGCAGCCGCGGGCCTAACTATGGCTACACCTTC. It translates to CASSRGPNYGYTF.

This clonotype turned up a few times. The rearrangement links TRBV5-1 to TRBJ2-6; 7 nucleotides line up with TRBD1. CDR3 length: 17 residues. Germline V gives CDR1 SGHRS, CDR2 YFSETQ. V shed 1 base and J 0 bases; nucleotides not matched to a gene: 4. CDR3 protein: CASSLYTGVSGANVLTF. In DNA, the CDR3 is TGCGCCAGCAGCTTGTATACAGGGGTCTCTGGGGCCAACGTCCTGACTTTC.

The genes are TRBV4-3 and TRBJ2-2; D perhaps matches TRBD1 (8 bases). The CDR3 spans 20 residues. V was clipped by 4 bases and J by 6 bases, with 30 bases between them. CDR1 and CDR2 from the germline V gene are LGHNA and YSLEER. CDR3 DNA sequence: TGCGCCAGCAGCCGCCATGTTTCCAAAACAGGGGGGGACTACGCCGGGGAGCTGTTTTTT. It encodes CASSRHVSKTGGDYAGELFF.

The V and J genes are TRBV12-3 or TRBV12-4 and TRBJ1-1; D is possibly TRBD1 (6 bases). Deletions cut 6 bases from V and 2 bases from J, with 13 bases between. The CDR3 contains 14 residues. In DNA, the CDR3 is TGTGCCAGCAGAGCTTGGACAGAAAACACTGAAGCTTTCTTT. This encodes CASRAWTENTEAFF.

DNA for the CDR3: TGTGCCAGCAGCGCTGACTACGAGCAGTACTTC. This sequence encodes CASSADYEQYF. The chain couples TRBV3-1 to TRBJ2-7; D gene ambiguous. The CDR3 runs to 11 residues. V was pared by 5 bases and J by 3 bases, with 5 bases between. In germline, CDR1 is LGHDT, CDR2 YNNKEL (reference sequence).

CDR3 in DNA: TGTGCCAGCAGCCAAAGAACTAGCGGGGGGCGGAGCACAGATACGCAGTATTTT. Its protein product is CASSQRTSGGRSTDTQYF. The rearrangement links TRBV3-1 to TRBJ2-3; 12 bases fit TRBD2. The CDR3 spans 18 residues. Germline CDR1 and CDR2: LGHDT and YNNKEL (reference sequence). V trimming: 2 bases; J trimming: 0 bases; junction bases outside the gene matches: 6.

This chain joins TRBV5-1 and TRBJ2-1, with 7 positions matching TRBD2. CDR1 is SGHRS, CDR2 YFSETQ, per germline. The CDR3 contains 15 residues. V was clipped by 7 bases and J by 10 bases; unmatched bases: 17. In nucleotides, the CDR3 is TGCGCCAGCCGCCAGCGGGGAGCAGACGGAGGAGAGCAGTTCTTC. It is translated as CASRQRGADGGEQFF.

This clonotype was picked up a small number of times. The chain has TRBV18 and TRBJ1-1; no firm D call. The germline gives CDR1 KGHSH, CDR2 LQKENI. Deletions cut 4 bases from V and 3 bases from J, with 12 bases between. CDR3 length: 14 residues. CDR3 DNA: TGTGCCAGCTCACTCCTAGGTGGTTACACTGAAGCTTTCTTT. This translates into CASSLLGGYTEAFF.

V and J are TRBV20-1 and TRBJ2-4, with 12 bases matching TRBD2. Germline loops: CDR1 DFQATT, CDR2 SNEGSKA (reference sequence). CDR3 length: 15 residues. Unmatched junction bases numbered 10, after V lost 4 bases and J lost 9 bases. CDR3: CSATPSGRVGGIQYF. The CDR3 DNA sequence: TGCAGTGCTACTCCTAGCGGGAGGGTGGGGGGCATTCAGTACTTC.

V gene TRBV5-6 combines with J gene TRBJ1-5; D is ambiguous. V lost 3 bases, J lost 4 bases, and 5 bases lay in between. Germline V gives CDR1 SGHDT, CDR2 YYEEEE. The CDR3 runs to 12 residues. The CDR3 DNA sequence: TGTGCCAGCAGCTATGTGAATCAGCCCCAGCATTTT. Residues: CASSYVNQPQHF.

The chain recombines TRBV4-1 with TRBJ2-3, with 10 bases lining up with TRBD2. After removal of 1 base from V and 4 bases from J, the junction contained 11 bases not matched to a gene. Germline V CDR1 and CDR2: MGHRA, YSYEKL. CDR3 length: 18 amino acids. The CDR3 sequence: CASSQVGIQRGGPDTQYF. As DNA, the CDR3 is TGCGCCAGCAGCCAAGTGGGGATCCAGCGGGGGGGCCCAGATACGCAGTATTTT.

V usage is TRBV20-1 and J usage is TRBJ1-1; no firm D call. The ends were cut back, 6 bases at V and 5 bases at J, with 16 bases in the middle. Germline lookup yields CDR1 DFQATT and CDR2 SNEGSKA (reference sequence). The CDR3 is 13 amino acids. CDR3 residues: CSAPDGSGTEAFF. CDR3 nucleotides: TGCAGTGCCCCGGACGGTTCGGGGACTGAAGCTTTCTTT.

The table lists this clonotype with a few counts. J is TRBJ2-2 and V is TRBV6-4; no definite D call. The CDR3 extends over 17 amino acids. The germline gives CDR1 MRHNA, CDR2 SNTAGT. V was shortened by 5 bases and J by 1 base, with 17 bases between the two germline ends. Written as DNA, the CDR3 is TGTGCCAGCAGTCCCGACGAGGCCCCCGTGAACACCGGGGAGCTGTTTTTT. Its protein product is CASSPDEAPVNTGELFF.

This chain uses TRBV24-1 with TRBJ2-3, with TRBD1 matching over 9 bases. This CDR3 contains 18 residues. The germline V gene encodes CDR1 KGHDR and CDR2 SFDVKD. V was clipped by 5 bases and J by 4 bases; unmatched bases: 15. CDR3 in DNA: TGTGCCACCAGTGGAACGATTGGCCGGACAGGGGATCCAGATACGCAGTATTTT. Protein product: CATSGTIGRTGDPDTQYF.

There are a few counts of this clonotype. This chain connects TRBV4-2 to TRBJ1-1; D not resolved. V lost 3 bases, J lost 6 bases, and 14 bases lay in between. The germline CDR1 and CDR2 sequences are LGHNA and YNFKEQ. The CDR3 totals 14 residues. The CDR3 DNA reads TGTGCCAGCAGCCAGCTGGTCGGGAATCCTGAAGCTTTCTTT. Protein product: CASSQLVGNPEAFF.

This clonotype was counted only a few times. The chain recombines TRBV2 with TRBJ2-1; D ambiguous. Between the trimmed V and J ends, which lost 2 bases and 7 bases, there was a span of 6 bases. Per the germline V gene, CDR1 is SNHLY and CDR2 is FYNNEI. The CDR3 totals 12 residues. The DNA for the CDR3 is TGTGCCAGCAGTGAAATGAAGAATGAGCAGTTCTTC. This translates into CASSEMKNEQFF. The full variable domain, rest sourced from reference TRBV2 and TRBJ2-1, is EPEVTQTPSHQVTQMGQEVILRCVPISNHLYFYWYRQILGQKVEFLVSFYNNEISEKSEIFDDQFSVERPDGSNFTLKIRSTKLEDSAMYFCASSEMKNEQFFGPGTRLTVL.

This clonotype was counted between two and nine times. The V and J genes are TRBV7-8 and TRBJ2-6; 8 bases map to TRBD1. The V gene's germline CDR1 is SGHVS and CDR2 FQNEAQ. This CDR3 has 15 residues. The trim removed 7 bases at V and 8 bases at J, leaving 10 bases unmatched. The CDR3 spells CASKPQGAGTNVLTF. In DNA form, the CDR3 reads TGTGCCAGCAAACCTCAGGGGGCCGGGACCAACGTCCTGACTTTC.

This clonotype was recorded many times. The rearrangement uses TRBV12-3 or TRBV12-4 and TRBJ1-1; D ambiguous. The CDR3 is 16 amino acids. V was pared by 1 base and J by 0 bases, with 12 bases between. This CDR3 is CASSLEGRPMNTEAFF. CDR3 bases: TGTGCCAGCAGTTTAGAAGGCAGACCCATGAACACTGAAGCTTTCTTT.